What follows are 24 T cell receptor beta chains derived from one specimen sequenced in a study of chemoradiotherapy in HPV16-positive cancers. The assay was immunoSEQ multiplex PCR, and TCRdb's table has in-frame clones only and misses some. The table records around 29,000 clones, 90% to 95% of them present only once. Sequences were derived from blood, sampled from a patient who underwent chemoradiotherapy. These receptors were taken from a human donor with HPV-associated anogenital cancer.

V is TRBV15 and J is TRBJ1-2; no clear D gene. CDR3 length equals 14 residues. Deletions cut 0 bases from V and 3 bases from J, with 8 bases between. From germline, CDR1 is LNHNV and CDR2 YYDKDF (reference sequence). The CDR3 protein is CATSRDRDDYGYTF. CDR3 coding DNA: TGTGCCACCAGCAGAGATCGAGATGACTATGGCTACACCTTC.

The chain is built from TRBV10-3 and TRBJ2-7; TRBD2 is a possible D gene (6 bases). V lost 4 bases to trimming and J lost 7 bases, with 17 bases between them. The germline V gene has CDR1 ENHRY and CDR2 SYGVKD. The CDR3 contains 14 residues. The CDR3 nucleotides are TGTGCCATCAGTGGAGTTCGGGGGACCGGGGAGCAGTACTTC. It encodes CAISGVRGTGEQYF.

The chain is built from TRBV4-1 and TRBJ2-3, with D perhaps matching TRBD2 (6 bases). The V and J ends lost 3 bases and 5 bases respectively, with 15 bases between them. The germline V gene encodes CDR1 MGHRA and CDR2 YSYEKL. The CDR3 has 15 residues. DNA for the CDR3: TGCGCCAGCAGCCAGAGGGACGGTAGCGGAGATACGCAGTATTTT. Its protein product is CASSQRDGSGDTQYF.

V and J are TRBV5-5 and TRBJ2-3; maybe TRBD1 (6 bases). This CDR3 contains 13 residues. V shed 4 bases and J shed 4 bases, with 10 bases lying between them. The germline CDR1 and CDR2 sequences are SGHKS and YYEKEE (reference sequence). The CDR3 loop reads CASSKQGPDTQYF. The CDR3 DNA reads as TGTGCCAGCAGCAAACAGGGCCCAGATACGCAGTATTTT.

The chain uses TRBV7-9 and TRBJ1-4; 7 nucleotides line up with TRBD1. This CDR3 comprises 13 residues. CDR1 SEHNR and CDR2 FQNEAQ come from the germline V gene (reference sequence). V was clipped by 5 bases and J by 8 bases; unmatched bases: 5. DNA of the CDR3: TGTGCCAGCAGCCCGGGACAGTACGAAAAACTGTTTTTT. As protein: CASSPGQYEKLFF. The variable domain in full, with the rest retrieved from reference TRBV7-9 and TRBJ1-4, is DTGVSQNPRHKITKRGQNVTFRCDPISEHNRLYWYRQTLGQGPEFLTYFQNEAQLEKSRLLSDRFSAERPKGSFSTLEIQRTEQGDSAMYLCASSPGQYEKLFFGSGTQLSVL.

The rearrangement joins TRBV5-6 to TRBJ2-7; no firm D call. Trimming removed 4 bases from V and 5 bases from J, with 10 bases in between. CDR3 length: 12 amino acids. The V gene's germline CDR1 is SGHDT and CDR2 YYEEEE. Here the CDR3 DNA reads TGTGCCAGCAGCCGGCCGTGGGACGAGCAGTACTTC. It specifies CASSRPWDEQYF. Full variable domain (remainder filled in from reference TRBV5-6 and TRBJ2-7): DAGVTQSPTHLIKTRGQQVTLRCSPKSGHDTVSWYQQALGQGPQFIFQYYEEEERQRGNFPDRFSGHQFPNYSSELNVNALLLGDSALYLCASSRPWDEQYFGPGTRLTVT.

The rearrangement joins TRBV29-1 to TRBJ2-3; 9 nucleotides agree with TRBD1. Looked up from germline, CDR1 is SQVTM and CDR2 is ANQGSEA. This CDR3 contains 15 residues. The V gene end was trimmed by 2 bases and the J gene end by 1 base; junction bases not matched to a gene: 4. CDR3 residues: CSVERDRARTDTQYF. The CDR3 nucleotides read TGCAGCGTTGAAAGGGACAGGGCCCGCACAGATACGCAGTATTTT.

This rearrangement joins TRBV11-2 to TRBJ2-4; D is possibly TRBD1 or TRBD2 (6 bases each). From germline, CDR1 is SGHAT and CDR2 FQNNGV. The V gene lost 5 bases and the J gene lost 1 base, with 12 bases spanning the gap. The CDR3 length is 15 residues. As DNA, the CDR3 is TGTGCCAGCAGCGGAGGGGGGTTCGCCAAAAACATTCAGTACTTC. Its translation: CASSGGGFAKNIQYF.

This sequence joins TRBV27 and TRBJ2-2; tentative D call: TRBD2 (7 bases). The germline gives CDR1 MNHEY, CDR2 SMNVEV (reference sequence). Trimming pared 7 bases from V and 6 bases from J, leaving 21 bases between. CDR3 size: 16 residues. In DNA form, the CDR3 reads TGTGCCAGCACCCAAAGGGGGGGCCTAAGACCCGGGGAGCTGTTTTTT. Translated, it gives CASTQRGGLRPGELFF.

The genes are TRBV6-5 and TRBJ2-7; tentatively, D is TRBD2 (6 bases). V was pared by 2 bases and J by 3 bases, with 14 bases between. CDR3 length: 15 residues. The germline V gene encodes CDR1 MNHEY and CDR2 SVGAGI. The CDR3 protein is CASSYRGRGYYEQYF. DNA for the CDR3: TGTGCCAGCAGTTACAGGGGACGGGGGTACTACGAGCAGTACTTC.

The chain links TRBV5-1 to TRBJ2-2; TRBD2 matches 12 bases. This CDR3 contains 17 residues. Germline V CDR1 and CDR2: SGHRS, YFSETQ. Trimming at V came to 3 bases and at J to 4 bases, leaving 7 bases not matched to a gene. CDR3 in amino acids: CASSSGLAGRSTGELFF. CDR3 nucleotides: TGCGCCAGCAGCTCCGGACTAGCGGGAAGGTCCACCGGGGAGCTGTTTTTT. The complete variable domain, with remaining parts taken from reference TRBV5-1 and TRBJ2-2, reads KAGVTQTPRYLIKTRGQQVTLSCSPISGHRSVSWYQQTPGQGLQFLFEYFSETQRNKGNFPGRFSGRQFSNSRSEMNVSTLELGDSALYLCASSSGLAGRSTGELFFGEGSRLTVL.

The rearrangement links TRBV18 to TRBJ1-4, with 7 bases that match TRBD1. The length of the CDR3 is 20 residues. CDR1 and CDR2 from the germline V gene are KGHSH and LQKENI. The junction had 23 bases not matched to a gene; V was cut back by 3 bases and J by 7 bases. CDR3 loop: CASSPFNPVGTGDSFEKLFF. CDR3 sequence (DNA): TGTGCCAGCTCACCTTTCAATCCGGTGGGTACAGGGGACTCCTTTGAAAAACTGTTTTTT.

The rearrangement uses TRBV29-1 and TRBJ2-3; D gene ambiguous. In germline, CDR1 is SQVTM, CDR2 ANQGSEA. The CDR3 length is 14 residues. The germline V and J ends were trimmed by 4 bases and 2 bases, with 13 bases remaining between them. CDR3 DNA: TGCAGCGTTGCGGCCGGCGCCCCCACAGATACGCAGTATTTT. Amino acid sequence: CSVAAGAPTDTQYF.

The count of this clone is one. The chain recombines TRBV10-2 with TRBJ2-7, with TRBD1 identical over 8 bases. In germline, CDR1 is WSHSY, CDR2 SAAADI. V gave up 7 bases and J gave up 7 bases; unmatched junction bases: 6. The CDR3 is 12 amino acids. The CDR3 bases are TGCGCCAGCACCAACAGGGGGTGGGAGCAGTACTTC. Protein product: CASTNRGWEQYF.

Here the CDR3 reads CASSPGTLVINQPQHF. The CDR3 DNA is TGTGCCAGCTCACCGGGGACCCTGGTTATTAATCAGCCCCAGCATTTT. The chain combines TRBV18 with TRBJ1-5; maybe TRBD1 (5 bases). The CDR3 has 16 amino acids. V was trimmed by 3 bases and J by 4 bases, leaving 16 bases between them. Per the germline V gene, CDR1 is KGHSH and CDR2 is LQKENI.

V is TRBV25-1 and J is TRBJ2-7, with 7 bases that match TRBD1. Germline values: CDR1 MGHDK, CDR2 SYGVNS. The CDR3 spans 14 residues. Germline trimming cut 6 bases from V and 3 bases from J; bases unmatched to any gene: 8. The CDR3 nucleotides are TGTGCCAGCAGGGATTGGGACAGAGGCTACGAGCAGTACTTC. Encoded protein: CASRDWDRGYEQYF.

The chain employs TRBV18 and TRBJ1-2; TRBD1 is a possible D gene (6 bases). The CDR3 is 16 residues long. Germline-derived CDR1 and CDR2 are KGHSH and LQKENI. The V gene lost 1 base and the J gene lost 4 bases, with 16 bases spanning the gap. The CDR3 loop is CASSPLPGEPAYGYTF. The CDR3 nucleotides are TGTGCCAGCTCACCACTGCCAGGGGAACCGGCCTATGGCTACACCTTC.

The chain links TRBV28 to TRBJ1-2, with 7 bases matching TRBD1. This CDR3 comprises 15 residues. Trimming removed 4 bases from V and 4 bases from J; junction bases left unmatched: 9. Germline-derived CDR1 and CDR2 are MDHEN and SYDVKM. The CDR3 DNA sequence: TGTGCCAGCAGTTCCCCAGGACAGGCGGGCTATGGCTACACCTTC. Amino acid sequence: CASSSPGQAGYGYTF.

The chain is built from TRBV5-1 and TRBJ2-3, with D possibly TRBD2 on 5 matching bases. The CDR3 runs 14 residues. Germline values: CDR1 SGHRS, CDR2 YFSETQ. The V gene lost 4 bases and the J gene lost 2 bases, with 11 bases spanning the gap. Here the CDR3 reads CASSLAPTTDTQYF. The CDR3 bases are TGCGCCAGCAGCCTAGCTCCTACCACAGATACGCAGTATTTT.

The chain carries TRBV10-1 and TRBJ2-1; D ambiguous. Germline V gene lookup returns CDR1 WNHNN and CDR2 SYGVQD (reference sequence). Trimming took off 3 bases at V and 2 bases at J, with 5 bases between the two ends. CDR3 length: 13 amino acids. The CDR3: CASSDSTYNEQFF. CDR3 in DNA: TGCGCCAGCAGTGATTCTACCTACAATGAGCAGTTCTTC.

The chain carries TRBV5-4 and TRBJ1-1; 7 bases fit TRBD1. The V and J ends lost 4 bases and 6 bases, in that order; junction bases with no gene match: 6. The CDR3 is 13 amino acids. Germline CDR1 SGHNT, CDR2 YYREEE (reference sequence). The CDR3 nucleotides are TGTGCCAGCAGCCTGGACAGGCGCTCTGAAGCTTTCTTT. This encodes CASSLDRRSEAFF.

This chain connects TRBV29-1 to TRBJ2-3; D is unresolved. The germline CDR1 and CDR2 sequences are SQVTM and ANQGSEA. Trimming pared 5 bases from V and 1 base from J, leaving 13 bases between. This CDR3 region has 14 residues. CDR3 DNA: TGCAGCGTTTCTTTGGCCGGACGCACAGATACGCAGTATTTT. It translates to CSVSLAGRTDTQYF.

This clone was counted once. The chain combines TRBV2 with TRBJ1-2; 7 bases line up with TRBD1. The CDR3 is 17 residues long. Germline loops: CDR1 SNHLY, CDR2 FYNNEI. Trimming cost V 6 bases and J 4 bases; bases outside gene matches: 17. The CDR3 protein is CASSSGQSGTWVYGYTF. The CDR3 bases are TGTGCCAGCAGCTCGGGACAGTCGGGGACGTGGGTCTATGGCTACACCTTC.

The genes are TRBV28 and TRBJ2-1, with D unclear. The CDR3 is 11 amino acids. Germline V gene lookup returns CDR1 MDHEN and CDR2 SYDVKM. V was pared by 5 bases and J by 10 bases, with 9 bases between. The CDR3 coding sequence is TGTGCCAGCAGTCCCCGTAACGAGCAGTTCTTC. Translating it yields CASSPRNEQFF.